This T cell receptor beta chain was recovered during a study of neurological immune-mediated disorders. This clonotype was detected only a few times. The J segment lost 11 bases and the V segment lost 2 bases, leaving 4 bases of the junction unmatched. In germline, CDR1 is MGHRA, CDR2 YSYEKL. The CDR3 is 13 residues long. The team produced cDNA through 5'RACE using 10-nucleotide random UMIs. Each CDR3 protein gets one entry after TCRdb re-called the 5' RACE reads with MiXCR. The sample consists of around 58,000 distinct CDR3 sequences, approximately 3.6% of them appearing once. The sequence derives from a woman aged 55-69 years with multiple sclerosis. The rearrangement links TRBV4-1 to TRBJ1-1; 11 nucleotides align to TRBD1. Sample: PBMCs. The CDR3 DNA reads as TGCGCCAGCAGCCAAACAGGGGACAGGGGGGCTTTCTTT. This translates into CASSQTGDRGAFF.